This paragraph reports one TCR beta chain. Germline CDR1 and CDR2: KGHSH and LQKENI. Trimming stripped 0 bases from V and 4 bases from J, with 6 bases between. CDR3 length: 13 amino acids. The data derive from a study of blood T cell repertoires in COVID-19. Study-level background: Sample material is recorded as cDNA or gDNA derived from T cells, B-cell-depleted T cells, or PBMCs.

Participant age was roughly 18 to 95 years, and participants resided in approximately 25 US areas. Membership in each cohort depended on participant-reported clinical history. Per the authors' pipeline: Using reference gene primer amplification, nucleated cell counts were estimated. The repertoire was sequenced with immunoSEQ multiplex PCR; TCRdb's copy has only in-frame clones and lacks some. The V and J calls and the clone size are those of that table, but D and trimming were determined from the DNA. The sample includes a few hundred thousand clones, 80% to 90% of them seen just once. This receptor was taken from a man aged 18 to 35 who had recovered from COVID-19. The sample was PBMCs or T cells enriched from blood (not recorded which). This chain joins TRBV18 and TRBJ2-5; possible D gene TRBD2, 6 bases. CDR3 coding DNA: TGTGCCAGCTCACCACCGGAGGGAGAGACCCAGTACTTC. Protein product: CASSPPEGETQYF.